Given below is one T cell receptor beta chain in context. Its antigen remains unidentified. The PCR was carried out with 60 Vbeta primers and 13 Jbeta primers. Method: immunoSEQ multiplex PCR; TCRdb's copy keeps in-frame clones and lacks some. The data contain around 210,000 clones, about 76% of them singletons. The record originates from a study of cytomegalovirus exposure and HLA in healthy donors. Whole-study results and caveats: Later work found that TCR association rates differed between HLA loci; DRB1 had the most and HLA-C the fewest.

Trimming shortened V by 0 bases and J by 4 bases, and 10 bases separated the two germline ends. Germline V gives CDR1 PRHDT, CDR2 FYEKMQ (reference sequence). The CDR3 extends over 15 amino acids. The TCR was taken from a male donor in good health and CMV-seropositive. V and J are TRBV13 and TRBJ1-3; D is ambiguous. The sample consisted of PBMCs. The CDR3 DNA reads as TGTGCCAGCAGCTTAGGGCCCCTTGAGGGAAACACCATATATTTT. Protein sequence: CASSLGPLEGNTIYF.